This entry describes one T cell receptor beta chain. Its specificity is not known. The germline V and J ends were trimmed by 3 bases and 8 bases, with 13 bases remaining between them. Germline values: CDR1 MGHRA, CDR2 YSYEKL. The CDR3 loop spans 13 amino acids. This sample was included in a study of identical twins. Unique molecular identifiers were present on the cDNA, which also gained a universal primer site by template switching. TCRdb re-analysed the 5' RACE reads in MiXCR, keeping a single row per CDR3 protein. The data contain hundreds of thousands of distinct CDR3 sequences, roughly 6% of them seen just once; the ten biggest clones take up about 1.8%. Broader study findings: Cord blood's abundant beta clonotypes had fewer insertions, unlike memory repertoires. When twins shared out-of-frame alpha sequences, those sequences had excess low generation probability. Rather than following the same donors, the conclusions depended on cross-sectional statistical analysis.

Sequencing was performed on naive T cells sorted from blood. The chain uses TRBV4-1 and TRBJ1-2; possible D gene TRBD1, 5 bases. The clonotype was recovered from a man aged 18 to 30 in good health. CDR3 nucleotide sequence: TGCGCCAGCAGCCAGATGGGAGGGACCGGCTACACCTTC. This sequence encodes CASSQMGGTGYTF.